A selection of T cell receptor beta chains follows, all from one sample in a study of shared clonotypes between healthy human individuals. Data came from immunoSEQ multiplex PCR; TCRdb stores just in-frame clones and leaves some out. The table lists about 1.1 million clones, roughly 80% of them singletons. Sequencing used memory CD4+ T cells from PBMCs. The source is a man between 18 and 29 years old in good health. Some clones in this sample may be carry-over from other donors' samples. The CDR3 runs from the conserved cysteine through the conserved F or W. D genes are given only for firm matches. The size field is filled for only some rows; it gives once, few, many or a size class.

CDR3 length,J gene,V gene,clone size,D gene,CDR3 DNA,CDR3 protein
16,TRBJ2-3,TRBV6-4,-,-,TGTGCCAGCAGCCGCGACAGACAACAGCCATACGATACGCAGTATTTT,CASSRDRQQPYDTQYF
14,TRBJ2-1,TRBV25-1,-,TRBD2,TGTGCCAGCAGCCGAACCGGGACTAATAATGAGCAGTTCTTC,CASSRTGTNNEQFF
14,TRBJ2-7,TRBV28,-,TRBD2,TGTGCCAGCAGATCGACTAGCGGTACCTACGAGCAGTACTTC,CASRSTSGTYEQYF
14,TRBJ1-2,TRBV30,-,TRBD1,TGTGCCTGGAGTGTAACGACAGGGGACTATGGCTACACCTTC,CAWSVTTGDYGYTF
12,TRBJ2-7,TRBV18,-,-,TGTGCCAGCTCACCACTAGAGGGCGAGCAGTACTTC,CASSPLEGEQYF
15,TRBJ2-2,TRBV11-2,once,-,TGTGCCAGCAGCTTAGTCAGGGGGAACACCGGGGAGCTGTTTTTT,CASSLVRGNTGELFF
12,TRBJ2-4,TRBV6-6,-,TRBD1,TGTGCCAGCAGCCCAGGGGGTGACATTCAGTACTTC,CASSPGGDIQYF
14,TRBJ2-1,TRBV27,-,-,TGTGCCAGCAGTTTATTTGGGGGCCCCAATGAGCAGTTCTTC,CASSLFGGPNEQFF
11,TRBJ2-7,TRBV6-8,-,-,TGTGCCAGCACGCCCGGGAACGAGCAGTACTTC,CASTPGNEQYF
19,TRBJ1-5,TRBV7-2,-,TRBD1,TGTGCCAGCAGCTTAGCGATAGTACAGGGGAGTACTAGCAATCAGCCCCAGCATTTT,CASSLAIVQGSTSNQPQHF
15,TRBJ2-7,TRBV23-1,-,-,TGCGCCAGCAGTCTGGGACAGACTAGCTCCTACGAGCAGTACTTC,CASSLGQTSSYEQYF
15,TRBJ2-1,TRBV28,-,-,TGTGCCAGCAGAAGCAGGGGGGGGGCATACAATGAGCAGTTCTTC,CASRSRGGAYNEQFF
13,TRBJ1-2,TRBV30,-,-,TGTGCCTGGGCCGAGGGCGCAGGGTGGGGCTACACCTTC,CAWAEGAGWGYTF
15,TRBJ2-2,TRBV25-1,-,TRBD1,TGTGCCAGCACGGGACAGGGGAGGGACACCGGGGAGCTGTTTTTT,CASTGQGRDTGELFF
15,TRBJ2-7,TRBV7-2,-,TRBD1,TGTGCCAGCAGCTCGTACGGGACAGACTCGGTCGAGCAGTACTTC,CASSSYGTDSVEQYF
15,TRBJ2-1,TRBV18,-,-,TGTGCCAGCTCACCAGGTAGAATCTCCTACAATGAGCAGTTCTTC,CASSPGRISYNEQFF
13,TRBJ2-3,TRBV28,-,-,TGTGCCAGCAGTCCCCCCGTGATAGATACGCAGTATTTT,CASSPPVIDTQYF
14,TRBJ1-2,TRBV2,-,-,TGTGCCAGCACCCCCACGACAGAAAACTATGGCTACACCTTC,CASTPTTENYGYTF
11,TRBJ1-1,TRBV2,few,TRBD1,TGTGCCAGCAGTGCCCAGGACAGGGTCGAATTT,CASSAQDRVEF
13,TRBJ2-7,TRBV5-1,-,-,TGCGCCAGCAAATTGACAGAGACCTACGAGCAGTACTTC,CASKLTETYEQYF
20,TRBJ1-5,TRBV6-1,-,TRBD1,TGTGCCAGCAGTGAAGCTGAAGGGACAGGTGGGGTCTATAGCAATCAGCCCCAGCATTTT,CASSEAEGTGGVYSNQPQHF
16,TRBJ1-5,TRBV2,-,-,TGTGCCAGCAGTGGAATCAGGGTGAATAGCAATCAGCCCCAGCATTTT,CASSGIRVNSNQPQHF
18,TRBJ2-2,TRBV5-1,-,TRBD2,TGCGCCAGCAGCTCCGGACTAGCGGGAGGGTTCGACACCGGGGAGCTGTTTTTT,CASSSGLAGGFDTGELFF
14,TRBJ1-2,TRBV5-8,-,-,TGTGCCAGCAGCTTGAAGAGCAGGGCCTATGGCTACACCTTC,CASSLKSRAYGYTF
14,TRBJ1-1,TRBV9,once,-,TGTGCCAGCAGCGTGACAGTTCAGAACACTGAAGCTTTCTTT,CASSVTVQNTEAFF
13,TRBJ1-2,TRBV28,-,-,TGTGCCAGCACCAATCAGGGTAACTATGGCTACACCTTC,CASTNQGNYGYTF
13,TRBJ1-5,TRBV10-2,few,-,TGCGCCAGCAGTTGGACAATCGCTGGGCCCCAGCATTTT,CASSWTIAGPQHF
16,TRBJ1-2,TRBV4-1,-,-,TGCGCCAGCAGCCAAGATCGAAGCCGAAAGGTGGATGGCTACACCTTC,CASSQDRSRKVDGYTF
16,TRBJ2-7,TRBV9,-,TRBD2,TGTGCCAGCAGCCCCCAGGTTGCGGGAGGATCCTACGAGCAGTACTTC,CASSPQVAGGSYEQYF
15,TRBJ2-7,TRBV30,-,-,TGTGCCTGGAGGCATTACAGGGACTCAGCCTACGAGCAGTACTTC,CAWRHYRDSAYEQYF
11,TRBJ1-1,TRBV20-1,few,-,TGCAGTGCCCCCAGCCTACCTGAAGCTTTCTTT,CSAPSLPEAFF
11,TRBJ1-1,TRBV20-1,-,-,TGCAGTGCCGAGAAGGACACTGAAGCTTTCTTT,CSAEKDTEAFF
11,TRBJ2-3,TRBV2,few,-,TGTGCCAGCAGTGTGCAAGATACGCAGTATTTT,CASSVQDTQYF
15,TRBJ2-1,TRBV28,-,TRBD2,TGTGCCAGCACCCTCGGGGGGGATCCCTACAATGAGCAGTTCTTC,CASTLGGDPYNEQFF
11,TRBJ2-5,TRBV10-2,once,TRBD2,TGCGCCAGCACCGGGGGGGAGACCCAGTACTTC,CASTGGETQYF
14,TRBJ2-5,TRBV14,once,TRBD2,TGTGCCAGCAGCCACTGGACTAGCGGGGAGACCCAGTACTTC,CASSHWTSGETQYF